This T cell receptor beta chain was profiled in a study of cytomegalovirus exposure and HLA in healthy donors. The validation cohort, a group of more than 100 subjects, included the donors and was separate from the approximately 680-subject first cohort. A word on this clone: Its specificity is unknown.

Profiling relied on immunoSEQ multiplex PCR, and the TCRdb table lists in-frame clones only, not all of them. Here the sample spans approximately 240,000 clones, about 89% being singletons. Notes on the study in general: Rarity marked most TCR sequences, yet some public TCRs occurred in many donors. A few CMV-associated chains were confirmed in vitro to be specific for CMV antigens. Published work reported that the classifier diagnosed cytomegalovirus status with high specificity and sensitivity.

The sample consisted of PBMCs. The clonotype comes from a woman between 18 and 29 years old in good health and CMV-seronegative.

The CDR3 protein is CASRPDRNSPLHF. As DNA, the CDR3 is TGTGCCAGCAGGCCGGACAGAAATTCACCCCTCCACTTT. V gene TRBV6-1 combines with J gene TRBJ1-6, with D possibly TRBD1 on 6 matching bases. V was cut by 6 bases and J by 7 bases, with 10 bases left in between. Germline assignment: CDR1 MNHNS and CDR2 SASEGT. CDR3 length: 13 residues.